The 23 T cell receptor beta chains reported below all come from one sample, sequenced in a study of breast tumors, draining lymph nodes, adjacent tissues. Samples came from axillary lymph nodes draining the breast cancer. TCRdb re-called the multiplex PCR reads with MiXCR, one entry per CDR3 protein. The sample carries roughly 80,000 distinct CDR3 sequences, approximately 20% recorded once. The sample was axillary lymph node tissue. These receptor sequences come from a female donor with breast cancer. Some clones in this sample may be carry-over from other donors' samples.

This clonotype was detected many times. The CDR3 nucleotides are TGTGCCACCAGTGCCGGACAGGTGGGCTCCTACGAGCAGTACTTC. It is translated as CATSAGQVGSYEQYF. The chain combines TRBV24-1 with TRBJ2-7, with 7 nucleotides matching TRBD1. The CDR3 length is 15 residues. The germline V gene encodes CDR1 KGHDR and CDR2 SFDVKD. The V and J ends lost 5 bases and 0 bases, in that order; junction bases with no gene match: 6.

This clonotype showed up many times. The chain links TRBV19 to TRBJ2-3; TRBD1 aligns across 11 bases. Germline CDR1 is LNHDA and CDR2 is SQIVND (reference sequence). Unmatched junction bases numbered 2, after V lost 5 bases and J lost 4 bases. This CDR3 contains 14 residues. The CDR3 spells CASSRTGGPDTQYF. The CDR3 coding sequence is TGTGCCAGTAGTCGGACAGGGGGCCCAGATACGCAGTATTTT. The whole variable domain, remainder taken from reference TRBV19 and TRBJ2-3, is DGGITQSPKYLFRKEGQNVTLSCEQNLNHDAMYWYRQDPGQGLRLIYYSQIVNDFQKGDIAEGYSVSREKKESFPLTVTSAQKNPTAFYLCASSRTGGPDTQYFGPGTRLTVL.

This clonotype has a count of ten or more. The chain couples TRBV4-3 to TRBJ2-5; no reliable D call. CDR3 length equals 18 residues. Germline CDR1 is LGHNA and CDR2 is YSLEER. V was shortened by 4 bases and J by 5 bases, with 26 bases between the two germline ends. The CDR3 loop is CASSLPEDPSRSAETQYF. Written as DNA, the CDR3 is TGCGCCAGCAGCCTCCCCGAGGATCCCTCCAGGTCCGCGGAGACCCAGTACTTC.

A remark on this clonotype: A much larger clone differs by one base, so this may be a read error. The CDR3 does not close with the conserved phenylalanine or tryptophan, likely indicating a read error. The chain joins TRBV27 to TRBJ2-7, with D hard to call. V lost 2 bases and J lost 3, with 8 bases in between. The CDR3 totals 13 residues. CDR1 MNHEY and CDR2 SMNVEV come from the germline V gene (reference sequence). The CDR3 coding sequence is TGTGCCAGCAGTTTAATGGCAGGCTACGAGCAGTACCTC. It codes for CASSLMAGYEQYL.

At least ten counts were recorded for this clonotype. The V gene is TRBV20-1, the J gene TRBJ2-2; maybe TRBD2 (6 bases). V was clipped by 3 bases and J by 8 bases, with 16 bases between them. The CDR3 totals 14 residues. Per germline, CDR1 DFQATT and CDR2 SNEGSKA (reference sequence). CDR3 region: CSARARRGAGELFF. DNA of the CDR3: TGCAGTGCTAGGGCGAGGAGGGGCGCGGGGGAGCTGTTTTTT.

This clonotype was counted many times. The chain couples TRBV12-3 or TRBV12-4 to TRBJ2-1; 10 bases map to TRBD2. V lost 6 bases to trimming and J lost 2 bases; unmatched junction nucleotides: 4. CDR3 length: 15 residues. The chain's CDR3 is CASRGTSATYNEQFF. The CDR3 DNA sequence: TGTGCCAGCAGGGGGACTAGCGCTACCTACAATGAGCAGTTCTTC.

The table lists this clonotype with many counts. The V gene is TRBV11-3, the J gene TRBJ2-3; D remains unclear. In germline, CDR1 is SGHNT, CDR2 YENEEA. The V end was cut by 5 bases, the J end by 1 base, with 16 bases between. This CDR3 has 16 amino acids. The CDR3: CASSRVSPPRTDTQYF. CDR3 DNA sequence: TGTGCCAGCAGCAGGGTTTCTCCTCCTCGCACAGATACGCAGTATTTT.

This clonotype was recorded many times. The chain employs TRBV4-2 and TRBJ2-3, with D perhaps TRBD1 (6 bases). Per the germline V gene, CDR1 is LGHNA and CDR2 is YNFKEQ. The V gene lost 0 bases and the J gene lost 6 bases, with 16 bases spanning the gap. The CDR3 has 16 amino acids. In DNA, the CDR3 is TGTGCCAGCAGCCAAGATGGGGCAGGGGCTGGGGATACGCAGTATTTT. Its protein product is CASSQDGAGAGDTQYF.

The chain couples TRBV4-3 to TRBJ1-4; TRBD1 matches 7 bases. This CDR3 contains 15 residues. V shed 2 bases, J shed 3 bases, and the junction held 3 bases outside the gene matches. The V gene's germline CDR1 is LGHNA and CDR2 YSLEER. This CDR3 is CASSQTGAPNEKLFF. For the CDR3, the DNA is TGCGCCAGCAGCCAAACAGGGGCCCCTAATGAAAAACTGTTTTTT.

A single count supports this clonotype. The chain carries TRBV5-1 and TRBJ1-1; D might be TRBD1 (5 bases). Deletions cut 4 bases from V and 0 bases from J, with 10 bases between. CDR3 length: 14 amino acids. CDR1 and CDR2 from the germline V gene are SGHRS and YFSETQ. For the CDR3, the DNA is TGCGCCAGCAGCCCCGGGACGGTGAACACTGAAGCTTTCTTT. As protein: CASSPGTVNTEAFF.

This clonotype appeared many times. This chain uses TRBV25-1 with TRBJ2-5; 7 bases line up with TRBD2. The CDR3 contains 13 residues. Germline lookup yields CDR1 MGHDK and CDR2 SYGVNS. CDR3 in amino acids: CATRLAAQETQYF. For the CDR3, the DNA is TGTGCTACGAGGCTAGCGGCACAAGAGACCCAGTACTTC. Supplemented by reference TRBV25-1 and TRBJ2-5, the full variable domain reads EADIYQTPRYLVIGTGKKITLECSQTMGHDKMYWYQQDPGMELHLIHYSYGVNSTEKGDLSSESTVSRIRTEHFPLTLESARPSHTSQYLCATRLAAQETQYFGPGTRLLVL.

This clonotype was recorded many times. This chain joins TRBV7-8 and TRBJ2-7; D might be TRBD1 (7 bases). The germline V gene has CDR1 SGHVS and CDR2 FQNEAQ. The ends were cut back, 7 bases at V and 4 bases at J, with 23 bases in the middle. There are 16 residues in the CDR3. The CDR3 coding sequence is TGTGCCAGCACCGAGTGGAGGGGGGCAGGGGGTTACGAGCAGTACTTC. Its protein is CASTEWRGAGGYEQYF.

This clonotype was seen ten or more times. Mismatch with germline at one junction end may stem from a read error. The V and J genes are TRBV15 and TRBJ2-1; 9 positions agree with TRBD1. Germline V gene sequence: CDR1 LNHNV, CDR2 YYDKDF (reference sequence). The CDR3 runs to 13 residues. In DNA, the CDR3 is TGTGCCACCAGTGGGACAGGGAACAATGAGAGGGTCTTC. This codes for CATSGTGNNERVF. Looking up the rest from reference TRBV15 and TRBJ2-1 gives the full variable domain: DAMVIQNPRYQVTQFGKPVTLSCSQTLNHNVMYWYQQKSSQAPKLLFHYYDKDFNNEADTPDNFQSRRPNTSFCFLDIRSPGLGDTAMYLCATSGTGNNERVFGPGTRLTVL.

This clonotype has a count of ten or more. The rearrangement uses TRBV6-2 or TRBV6-3 and TRBJ1-2; D not resolved. This CDR3 has 15 residues. The germline V gene has CDR1 MNHEY and CDR2 SVGEGT. V lost 3 bases to trimming and J lost 3 bases, with 14 bases between them. The CDR3 nucleotides are TGTGCCAGCAGTTATAGTCCAGCCGGGGACTATGGCTACACCTTC. Amino acids: CASSYSPAGDYGYTF.

The table lists this clonotype with many counts. This chain joins TRBV4-1 and TRBJ2-7, with 9 positions matching TRBD2. V dropped 1 base and J dropped 3; count of bases not matched to a gene: 7. This CDR3 is 16 amino acids long. Germline values: CDR1 MGHRA, CDR2 YSYEKL. The CDR3 sequence: CASSQGIAGALYEQYF. Written as DNA, the CDR3 is TGCGCCAGCAGCCAAGGAATAGCGGGAGCTCTCTACGAGCAGTACTTC.

This clonotype came up many times. V usage is TRBV20-1 and J usage is TRBJ1-2; 8 nucleotides match TRBD1. The junction had 4 bases not matched to a gene; V was cut back by 6 bases and J by 7 bases. This CDR3 region has 11 residues. Germline V gene sequence: CDR1 DFQATT, CDR2 SNEGSKA (reference sequence). The CDR3 region has the DNA TGCAGTGCCAAAACAGGGGGTGGCTACACCTTC. It specifies CSAKTGGGYTF.

The gene calls are TRBV12-3 or TRBV12-4 and TRBJ2-2; 11 nucleotides align to TRBD2. V shed 8 bases and J 6 bases; nucleotides not matched to a gene: 2. The CDR3 totals 13 residues. The DNA of the CDR3 is TGTGCCAGCCGGGGACTAGCGGCCGGGGAGCTGTTTTTT. Its protein is CASRGLAAGELFF.

In this sample, this clonotype turned up many times. The genes are TRBV20-1 and TRBJ2-7; 7 bases agree with TRBD2. This CDR3 has 14 residues. V dropped 0 bases and J dropped 4; count of bases not matched to a gene: 6. The germline V gene has CDR1 DFQATT and CDR2 SNEGSKA (reference sequence). The CDR3 DNA is TGCAGTGCTAGAGATGGCGGGAGTGGATACGAGCAGTACTTC. It translates to CSARDGGSGYEQYF.

J is TRBJ2-3 and V is TRBV7-2; TRBD2 aligns across 13 bases. This CDR3 has 20 residues. V lost 2 bases to trimming and J lost 2 bases; unmatched junction nucleotides: 13. CDR1 and CDR2 (germline): SGHTA, FQGNSA. The CDR3 here is CASSLFGLAGAYSPTDTQYF. CDR3 in DNA: TGTGCCAGCAGCTTATTCGGACTAGCGGGAGCCTACTCCCCCACAGATACGCAGTATTTT.

This clonotype was seen a few times. The J gene is TRBJ2-7, the V gene TRBV28, with 8 bases identical to TRBD1. There are 14 residues in the CDR3. Looked up from germline, CDR1 is MDHEN and CDR2 is SYDVKM. After removal of 5 bases from V and 7 bases from J, the junction contained 10 bases not matched to a gene. The CDR3 DNA reads as TGTGCCAGCAGTAGAATGACCAGGGGGCGTGAGCAGTACTTC. This encodes CASSRMTRGREQYF.

This clonotype was observed at least ten times. The chain joins TRBV2 to TRBJ1-2, with 8 bases identical to TRBD1. V shed 9 bases, J shed 4 bases, and the junction held 7 bases outside the gene matches. The CDR3 is 13 amino acids. CDR1 SNHLY and CDR2 FYNNEI come from the germline V gene. The DNA for the CDR3 is TGTGCCAGTCGACAGGGGATTACCTATGGCTACACCTTC. This sequence encodes CASRQGITYGYTF.

The sample holds many counts of this clonotype. V is TRBV7-2 and J is TRBJ2-2; TRBD1 might be the D (6 bases). CDR3 length equals 16 residues. Trimming removed 6 bases from V and 2 bases from J, with 16 bases in between. In germline, CDR1 is SGHTA, CDR2 FQGNSA. The CDR3 region is CASSSPGTLNTGELFF. The CDR3 bases are TGTGCCAGCAGTTCTCCCGGGACACTTAACACCGGGGAGCTGTTTTTT.

In regard to this clonotype: A read error may be the cause here, since a much bigger clone is one base away. Since no conserved phenylalanine or tryptophan closes the CDR3, a read error is the likely cause. The V call is TRBV7-2, the J call TRBJ1-2; perhaps TRBD1 as D (5 bases). Germline CDR1 is SGHTA and CDR2 is FQGNSA. The CDR3 contains 13 residues. V was trimmed by 5 bases and J by 2 bases, leaving 9 bases between them. DNA of the CDR3: TGTGCCAGCAGCCCGACAGAGAACTATGGCTACACCTCC. This gives the protein CASSPTENYGYTS.